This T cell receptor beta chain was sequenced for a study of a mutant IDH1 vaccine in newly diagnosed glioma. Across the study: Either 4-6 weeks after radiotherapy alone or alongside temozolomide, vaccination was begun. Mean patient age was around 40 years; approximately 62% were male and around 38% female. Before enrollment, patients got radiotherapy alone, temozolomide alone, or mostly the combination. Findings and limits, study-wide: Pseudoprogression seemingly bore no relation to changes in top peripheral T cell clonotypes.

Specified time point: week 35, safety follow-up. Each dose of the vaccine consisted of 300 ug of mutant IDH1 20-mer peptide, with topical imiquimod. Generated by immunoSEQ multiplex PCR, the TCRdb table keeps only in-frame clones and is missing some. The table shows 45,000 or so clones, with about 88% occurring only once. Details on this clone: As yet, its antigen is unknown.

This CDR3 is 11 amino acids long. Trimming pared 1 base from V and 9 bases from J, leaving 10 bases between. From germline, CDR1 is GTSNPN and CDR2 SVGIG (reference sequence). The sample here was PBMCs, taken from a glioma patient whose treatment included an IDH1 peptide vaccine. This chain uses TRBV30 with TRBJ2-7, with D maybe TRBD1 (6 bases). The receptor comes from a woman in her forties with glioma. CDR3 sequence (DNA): TGTGCCTGGAGTGGATGGGGGCTGCAGTACTTC. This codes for CAWSGWGLQYF.